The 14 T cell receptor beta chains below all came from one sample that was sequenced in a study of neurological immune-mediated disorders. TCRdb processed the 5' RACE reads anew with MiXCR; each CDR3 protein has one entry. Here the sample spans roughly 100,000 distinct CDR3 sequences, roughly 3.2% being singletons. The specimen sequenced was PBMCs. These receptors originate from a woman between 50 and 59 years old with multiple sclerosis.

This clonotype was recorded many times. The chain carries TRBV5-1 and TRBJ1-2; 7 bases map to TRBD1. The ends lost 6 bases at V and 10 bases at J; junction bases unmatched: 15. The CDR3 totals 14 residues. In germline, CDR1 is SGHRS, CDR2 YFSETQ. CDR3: CASNPGPGQLHYTF. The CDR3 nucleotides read TGCGCCAGCAACCCTGGGCCGGGACAGTTACACTACACCTTC.

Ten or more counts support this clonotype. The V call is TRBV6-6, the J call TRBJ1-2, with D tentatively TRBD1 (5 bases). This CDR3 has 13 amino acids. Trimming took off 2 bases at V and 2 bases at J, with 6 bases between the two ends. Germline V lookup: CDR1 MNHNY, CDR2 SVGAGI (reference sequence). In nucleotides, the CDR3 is TGTGCCAGCAGTTACCGGGACAACTATGGCTACACCTTC. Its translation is CASSYRDNYGYTF.

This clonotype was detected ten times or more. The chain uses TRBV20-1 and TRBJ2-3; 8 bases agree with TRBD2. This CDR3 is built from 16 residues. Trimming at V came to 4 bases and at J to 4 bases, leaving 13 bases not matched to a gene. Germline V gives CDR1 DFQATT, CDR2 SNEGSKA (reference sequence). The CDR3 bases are TGCAGTGCTACCCGGGCTAGCGGGTGGTATCCAGATACGCAGTATTTT. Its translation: CSATRASGWYPDTQYF.

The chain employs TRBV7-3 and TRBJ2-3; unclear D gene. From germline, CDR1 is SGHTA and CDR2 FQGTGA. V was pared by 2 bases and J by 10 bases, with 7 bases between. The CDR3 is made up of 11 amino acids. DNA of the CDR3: TGTGCCAGCAGCTTAGGTTACGCGCAGTATTTT. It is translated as CASSLGYAQYF.

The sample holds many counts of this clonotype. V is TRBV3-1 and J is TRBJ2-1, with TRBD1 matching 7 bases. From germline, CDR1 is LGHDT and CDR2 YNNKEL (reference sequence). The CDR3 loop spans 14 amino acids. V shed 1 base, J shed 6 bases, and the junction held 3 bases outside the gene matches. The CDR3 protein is CASSQGQGSNEQFF. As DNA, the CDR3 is TGTGCCAGCAGCCAAGGACAGGGAAGCAATGAGCAGTTCTTC.

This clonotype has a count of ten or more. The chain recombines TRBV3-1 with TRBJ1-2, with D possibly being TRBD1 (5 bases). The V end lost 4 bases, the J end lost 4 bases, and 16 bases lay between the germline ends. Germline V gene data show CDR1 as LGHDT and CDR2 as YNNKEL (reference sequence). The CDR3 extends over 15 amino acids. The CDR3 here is CASSPSRVRSYGYTF. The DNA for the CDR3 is TGTGCCAGCAGCCCAAGCAGGGTACGGTCCTATGGCTACACCTTC.

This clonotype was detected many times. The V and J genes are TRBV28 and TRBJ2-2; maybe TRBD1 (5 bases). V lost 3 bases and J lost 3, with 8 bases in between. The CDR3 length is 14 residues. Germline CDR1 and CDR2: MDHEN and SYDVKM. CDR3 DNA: TGTGCCAGCAGTTTTATAGGGGACACCGGGGAGCTGTTTTTT. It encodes CASSFIGDTGELFF.

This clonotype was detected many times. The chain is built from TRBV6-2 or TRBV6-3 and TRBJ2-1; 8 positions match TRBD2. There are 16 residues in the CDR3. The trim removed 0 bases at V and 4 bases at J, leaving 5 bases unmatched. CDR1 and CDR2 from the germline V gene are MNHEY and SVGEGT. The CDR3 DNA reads TGTGCCAGCAGTTACTCAATAGCGGGGTCTTACAATGAGCAGTTCTTC. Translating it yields CASSYSIAGSYNEQFF.

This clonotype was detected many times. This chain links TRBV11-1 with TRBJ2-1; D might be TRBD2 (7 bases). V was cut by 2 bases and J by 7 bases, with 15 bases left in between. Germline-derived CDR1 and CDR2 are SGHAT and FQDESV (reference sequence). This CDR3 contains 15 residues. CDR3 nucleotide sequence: TGTGCCAGCAGCTTAAGATCGCGGGGGCTAAATGAGCAGTTCTTC. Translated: CASSLRSRGLNEQFF.

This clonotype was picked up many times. The CDR3 region is CASSITGLNQPQHF. As DNA, the CDR3 is TGCGCCAGCAGCATAACAGGACTTAATCAGCCCCAGCATTTT. The V and J genes are TRBV5-1 and TRBJ1-5; D is possibly TRBD1 (5 bases). V was cut by 4 bases and J by 4 bases, with 12 bases left in between. Germline V lookup: CDR1 SGHRS, CDR2 YFSETQ. The CDR3 has 14 amino acids.

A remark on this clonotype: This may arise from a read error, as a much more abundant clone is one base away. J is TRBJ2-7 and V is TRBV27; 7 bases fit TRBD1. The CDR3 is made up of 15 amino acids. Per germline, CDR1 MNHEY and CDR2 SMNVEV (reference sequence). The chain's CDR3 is CASRVDRMYPDERYF. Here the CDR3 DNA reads TGTGCCAGCAGGGTGGACAGGATGTACCCTGACGAGCGGTACTTC.

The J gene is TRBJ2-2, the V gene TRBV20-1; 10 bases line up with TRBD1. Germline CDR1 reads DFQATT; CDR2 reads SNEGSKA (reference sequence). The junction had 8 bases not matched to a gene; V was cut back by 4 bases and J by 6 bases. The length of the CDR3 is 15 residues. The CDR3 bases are TGCAGTGCTACCAGACAGGGGGCGAAATCCGGGGAGCTGTTTTTT. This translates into CSATRQGAKSGELFF.

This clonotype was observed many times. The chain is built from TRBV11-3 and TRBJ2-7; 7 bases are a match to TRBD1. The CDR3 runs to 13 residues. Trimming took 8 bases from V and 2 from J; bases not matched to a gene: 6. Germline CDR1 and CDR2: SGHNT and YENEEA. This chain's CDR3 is CASAGTETYEQYF. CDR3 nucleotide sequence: TGTGCCAGCGCCGGGACAGAGACCTACGAGCAGTACTTC. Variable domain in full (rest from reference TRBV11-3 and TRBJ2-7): EAGVVQSPRYKIIEKKQPVAFWCNPISGHNTLYWYLQNLGQGPELLIRYENEEAVDDSQLPKDRFSAERLKGVDSTLKIQPAELGDSAVYLCASAGTETYEQYFGPGTRLTVT.

CDR3 loop: CASSSQGDTGELFF. CDR3 nucleotide sequence: TGCGCCAGCAGCTCACAGGGGGACACCGGGGAGCTGTTTTTT. This chain joins TRBV5-1 and TRBJ2-2; 8 bases match TRBD1. The germline V gene has CDR1 SGHRS and CDR2 YFSETQ. Unmatched junction bases numbered 1, after V lost 3 bases and J lost 3 bases. The CDR3 runs to 14 residues.